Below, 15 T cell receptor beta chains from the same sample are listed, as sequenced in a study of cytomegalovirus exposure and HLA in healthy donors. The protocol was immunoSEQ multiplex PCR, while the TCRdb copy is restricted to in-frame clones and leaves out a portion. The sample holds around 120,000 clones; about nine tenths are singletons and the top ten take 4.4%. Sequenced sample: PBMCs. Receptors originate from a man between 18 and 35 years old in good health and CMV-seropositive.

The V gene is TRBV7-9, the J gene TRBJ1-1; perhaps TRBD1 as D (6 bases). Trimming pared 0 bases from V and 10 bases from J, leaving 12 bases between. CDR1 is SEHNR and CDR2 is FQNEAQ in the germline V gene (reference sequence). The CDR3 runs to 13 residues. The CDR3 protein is CASSLAGLQGAFF. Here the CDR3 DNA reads TGTGCCAGCAGCTTAGCTGGGCTACAGGGAGCTTTCTTT. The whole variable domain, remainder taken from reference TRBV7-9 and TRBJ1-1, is DTGVSQNPRHKITKRGQNVTFRCDPISEHNRLYWYRQTLGQGPEFLTYFQNEAQLEKSRLLSDRFSAERPKGSFSTLEIQRTEQGDSAMYLCASSLAGLQGAFFGQGTRLTVV.

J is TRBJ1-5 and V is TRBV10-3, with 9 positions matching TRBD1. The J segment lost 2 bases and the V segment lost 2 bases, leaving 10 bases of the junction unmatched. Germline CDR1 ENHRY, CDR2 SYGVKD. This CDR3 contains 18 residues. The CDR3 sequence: CAISEGDRVSSGNQPQHF. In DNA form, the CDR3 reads TGTGCCATCAGTGAGGGGGACAGGGTTTCGAGCGGCAATCAGCCCCAGCATTTT.

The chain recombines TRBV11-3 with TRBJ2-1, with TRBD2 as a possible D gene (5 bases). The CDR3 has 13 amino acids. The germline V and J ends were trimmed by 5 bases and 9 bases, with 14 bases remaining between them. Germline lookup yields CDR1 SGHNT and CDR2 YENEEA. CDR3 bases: TGTGCCAGCAGCCCTCTTAGCCGGGGTGAGCAGTTCTTC. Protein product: CASSPLSRGEQFF.

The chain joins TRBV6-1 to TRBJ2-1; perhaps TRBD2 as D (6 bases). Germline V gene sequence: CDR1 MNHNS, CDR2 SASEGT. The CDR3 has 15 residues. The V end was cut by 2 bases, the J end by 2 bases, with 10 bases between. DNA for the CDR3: TGTGCCAGCAGTGAAAGCGGGCGCCCCTACAATGAGCAGTTCTTC. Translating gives CASSESGRPYNEQFF.

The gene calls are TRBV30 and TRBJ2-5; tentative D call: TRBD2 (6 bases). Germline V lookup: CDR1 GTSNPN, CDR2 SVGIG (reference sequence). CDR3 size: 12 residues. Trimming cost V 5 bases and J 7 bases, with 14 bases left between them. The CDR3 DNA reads TGTGCCTGGTCCCCGCAGGGAGGGACCCAGTACTTC. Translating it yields CAWSPQGGTQYF.

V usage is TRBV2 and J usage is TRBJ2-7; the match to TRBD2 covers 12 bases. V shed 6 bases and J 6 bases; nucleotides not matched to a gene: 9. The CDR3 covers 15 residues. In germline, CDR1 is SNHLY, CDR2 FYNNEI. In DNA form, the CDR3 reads TGTGCCAGCAGCCCCCTAGCGGGGGGGCGTAGCGAGCAGTACTTC. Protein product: CASSPLAGGRSEQYF. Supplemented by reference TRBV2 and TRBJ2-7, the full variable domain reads EPEVTQTPSHQVTQMGQEVILRCVPISNHLYFYWYRQILGQKVEFLVSFYNNEISEKSEIFDDQFSVERPDGSNFTLKIRSTKLEDSAMYFCASSPLAGGRSEQYFGPGTRLTVT.

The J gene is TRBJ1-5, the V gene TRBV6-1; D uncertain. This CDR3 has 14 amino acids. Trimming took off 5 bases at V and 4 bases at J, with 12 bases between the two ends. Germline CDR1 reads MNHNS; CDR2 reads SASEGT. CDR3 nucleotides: TGTGCCAGCAGTAGGGATCCGGGAAATCAGCCCCAGCATTTT. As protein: CASSRDPGNQPQHF.

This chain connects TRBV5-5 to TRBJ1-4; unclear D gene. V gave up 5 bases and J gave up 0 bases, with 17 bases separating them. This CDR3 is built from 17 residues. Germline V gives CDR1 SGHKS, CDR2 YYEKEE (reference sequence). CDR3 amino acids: CASRGGRFIATNEKLFF. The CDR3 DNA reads TGTGCCAGCAGGGGAGGACGGTTTATCGCAACTAATGAAAAACTGTTTTTT.

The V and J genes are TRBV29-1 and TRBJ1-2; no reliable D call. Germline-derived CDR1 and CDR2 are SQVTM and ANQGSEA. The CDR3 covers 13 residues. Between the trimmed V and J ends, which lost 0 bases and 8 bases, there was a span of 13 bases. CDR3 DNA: TGCAGCGTTGAAGATCTTCAAGTGCGGGGCTACACCTTC. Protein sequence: CSVEDLQVRGYTF. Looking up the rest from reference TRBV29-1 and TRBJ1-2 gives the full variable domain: SAVISQKPSRDICQRGTSLTIQCQVDSQVTMMFWYRQQPGQSLTLIATANQGSEATYESGFVIDKFPISRPNLTFSTLTVSNMSPEDSSIYLCSVEDLQVRGYTFGSGTRLTVV.

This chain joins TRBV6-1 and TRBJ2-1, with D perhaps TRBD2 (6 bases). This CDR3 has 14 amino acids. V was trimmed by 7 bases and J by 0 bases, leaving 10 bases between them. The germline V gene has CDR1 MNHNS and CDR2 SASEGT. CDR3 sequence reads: CASKDGSSYNEQFF. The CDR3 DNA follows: TGTGCCAGCAAGGACGGGAGCTCCTACAATGAGCAGTTCTTC.

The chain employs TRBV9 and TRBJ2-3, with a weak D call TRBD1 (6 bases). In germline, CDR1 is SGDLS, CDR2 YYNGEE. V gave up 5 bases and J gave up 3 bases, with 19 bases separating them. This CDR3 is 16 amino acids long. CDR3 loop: CASSRSITGSTDTQYF. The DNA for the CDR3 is TGTGCCAGCAGTCGTTCGATTACAGGGTCTACAGATACGCAGTATTTT.

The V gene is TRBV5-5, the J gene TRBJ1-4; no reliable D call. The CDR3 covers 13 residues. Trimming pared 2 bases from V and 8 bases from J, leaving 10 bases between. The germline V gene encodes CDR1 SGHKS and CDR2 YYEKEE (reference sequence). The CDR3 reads CASSFLVPEKLFF. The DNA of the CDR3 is TGTGCCAGCAGCTTCCTCGTCCCCGAAAAACTGTTTTTT.

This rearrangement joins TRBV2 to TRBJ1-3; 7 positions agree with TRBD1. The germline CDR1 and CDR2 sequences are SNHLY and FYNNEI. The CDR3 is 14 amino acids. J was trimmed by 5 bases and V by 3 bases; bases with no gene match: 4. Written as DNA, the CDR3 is TGTGCCAGCAGTGACAGACAGGGTCGAAACACCATATATTTT. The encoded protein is CASSDRQGRNTIYF.

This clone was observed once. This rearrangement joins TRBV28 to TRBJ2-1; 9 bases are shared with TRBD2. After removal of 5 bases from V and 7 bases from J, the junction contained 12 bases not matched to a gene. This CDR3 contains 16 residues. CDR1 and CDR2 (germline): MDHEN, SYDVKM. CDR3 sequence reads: CASSLDGTSPINEQFF. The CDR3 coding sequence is TGTGCCAGCAGTCTAGACGGGACTAGCCCAATAAATGAGCAGTTCTTC.

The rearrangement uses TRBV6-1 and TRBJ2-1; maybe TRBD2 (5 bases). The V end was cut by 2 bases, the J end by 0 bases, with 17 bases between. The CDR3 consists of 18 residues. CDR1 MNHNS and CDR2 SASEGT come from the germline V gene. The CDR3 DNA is TGTGCCAGCAGTGAAAGAGGGTACCCTCCCGTCTCCTACAATGAGCAGTTCTTC. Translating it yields CASSERGYPPVSYNEQFF.